Reported below is one T cell receptor (beta chain). For the second PCR, which ran for roughly 6 to 11 cycles, a sample-barcoded 5' primer and a J-beta primer mix were used. TCRdb analysed the 5' RACE reads with MiXCR anew, one entry per CDR3 protein. This repertoire shows roughly 700,000 distinct CDR3 sequences, around 48% found once; its top ten account for under 35%. This sample was taken from a study of blood T cells in healthy people across ages. Per germline, CDR1 SGHRS and CDR2 YFSETQ. The CDR3 has 14 residues. J was trimmed by 5 bases and V by 4 bases; bases with no gene match: 5. Per-sample PBMC isolation yielded at least 6.5 million cells.

The sequenced material came from blood. This chain connects TRBV5-1 to TRBJ1-1; 10 bases map to TRBD1. The sequence was collected from a woman in her fifties or sixties in good health. CDR3 amino acids: CASSATGGRTEAFF. CDR3 DNA sequence: TGCGCCAGCAGCGCGACAGGGGGCCGTACTGAAGCTTTCTTT.